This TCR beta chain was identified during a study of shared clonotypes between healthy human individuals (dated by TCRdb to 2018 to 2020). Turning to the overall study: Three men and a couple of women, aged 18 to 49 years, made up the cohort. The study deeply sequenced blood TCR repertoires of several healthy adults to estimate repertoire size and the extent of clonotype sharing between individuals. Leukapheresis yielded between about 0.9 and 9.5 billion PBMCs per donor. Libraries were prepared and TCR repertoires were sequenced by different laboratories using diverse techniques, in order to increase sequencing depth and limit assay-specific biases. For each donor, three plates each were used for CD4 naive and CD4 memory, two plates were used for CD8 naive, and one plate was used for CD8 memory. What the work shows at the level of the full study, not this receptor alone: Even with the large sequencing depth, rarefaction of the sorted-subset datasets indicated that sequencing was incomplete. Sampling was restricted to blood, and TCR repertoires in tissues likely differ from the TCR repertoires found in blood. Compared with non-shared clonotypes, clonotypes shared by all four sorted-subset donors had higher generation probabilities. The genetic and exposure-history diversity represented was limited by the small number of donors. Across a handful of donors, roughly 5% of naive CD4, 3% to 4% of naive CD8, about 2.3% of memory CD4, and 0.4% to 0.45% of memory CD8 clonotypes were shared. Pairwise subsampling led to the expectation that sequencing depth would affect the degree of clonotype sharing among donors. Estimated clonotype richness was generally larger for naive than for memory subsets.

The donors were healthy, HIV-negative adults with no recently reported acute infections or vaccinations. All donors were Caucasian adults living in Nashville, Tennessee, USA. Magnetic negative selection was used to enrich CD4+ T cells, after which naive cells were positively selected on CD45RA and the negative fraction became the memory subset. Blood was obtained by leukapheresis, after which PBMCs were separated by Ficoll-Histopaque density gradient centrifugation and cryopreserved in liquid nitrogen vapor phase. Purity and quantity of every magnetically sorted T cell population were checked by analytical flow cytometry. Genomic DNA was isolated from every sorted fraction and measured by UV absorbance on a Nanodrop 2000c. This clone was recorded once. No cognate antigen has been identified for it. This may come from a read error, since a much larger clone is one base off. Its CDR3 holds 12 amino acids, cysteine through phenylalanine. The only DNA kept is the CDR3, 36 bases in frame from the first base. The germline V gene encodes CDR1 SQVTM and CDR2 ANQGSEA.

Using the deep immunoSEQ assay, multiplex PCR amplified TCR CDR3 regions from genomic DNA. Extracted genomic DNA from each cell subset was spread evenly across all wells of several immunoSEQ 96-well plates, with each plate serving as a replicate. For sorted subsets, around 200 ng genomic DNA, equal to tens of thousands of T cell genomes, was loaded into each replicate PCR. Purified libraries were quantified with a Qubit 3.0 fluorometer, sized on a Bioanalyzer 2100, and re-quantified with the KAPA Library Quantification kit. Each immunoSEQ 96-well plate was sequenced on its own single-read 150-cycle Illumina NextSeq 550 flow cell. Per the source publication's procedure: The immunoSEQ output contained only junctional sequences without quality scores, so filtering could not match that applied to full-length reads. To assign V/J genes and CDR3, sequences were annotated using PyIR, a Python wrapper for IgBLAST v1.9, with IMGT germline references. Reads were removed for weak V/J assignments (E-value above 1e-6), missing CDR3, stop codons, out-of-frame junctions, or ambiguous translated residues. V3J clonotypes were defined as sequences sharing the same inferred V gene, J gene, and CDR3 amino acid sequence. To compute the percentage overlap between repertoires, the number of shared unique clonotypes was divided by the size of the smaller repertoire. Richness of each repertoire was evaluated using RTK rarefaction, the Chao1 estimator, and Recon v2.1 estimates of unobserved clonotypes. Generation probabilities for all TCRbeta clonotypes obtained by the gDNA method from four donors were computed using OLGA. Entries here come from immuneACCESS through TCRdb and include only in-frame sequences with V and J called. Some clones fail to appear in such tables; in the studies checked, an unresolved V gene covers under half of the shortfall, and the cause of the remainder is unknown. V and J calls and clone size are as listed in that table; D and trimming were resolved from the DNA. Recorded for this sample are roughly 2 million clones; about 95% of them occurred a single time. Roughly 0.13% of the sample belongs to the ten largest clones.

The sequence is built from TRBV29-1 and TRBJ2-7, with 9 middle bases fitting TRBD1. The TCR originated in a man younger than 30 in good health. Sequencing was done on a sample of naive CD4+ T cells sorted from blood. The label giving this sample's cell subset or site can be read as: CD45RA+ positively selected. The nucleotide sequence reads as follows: TGCGGCGTAGGGACAGGGATCTACGAGCAGTACTTC. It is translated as CGVGTGIYEQYF.